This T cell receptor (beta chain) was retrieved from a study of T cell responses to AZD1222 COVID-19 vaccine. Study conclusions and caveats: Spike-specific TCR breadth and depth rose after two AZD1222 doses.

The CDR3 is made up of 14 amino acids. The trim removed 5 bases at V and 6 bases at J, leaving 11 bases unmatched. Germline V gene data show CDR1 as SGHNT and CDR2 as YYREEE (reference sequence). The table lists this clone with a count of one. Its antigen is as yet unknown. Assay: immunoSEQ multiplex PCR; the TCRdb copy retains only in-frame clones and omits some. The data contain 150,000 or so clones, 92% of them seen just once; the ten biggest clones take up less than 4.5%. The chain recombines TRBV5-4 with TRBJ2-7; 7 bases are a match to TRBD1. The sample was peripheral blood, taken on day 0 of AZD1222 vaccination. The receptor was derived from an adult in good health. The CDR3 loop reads CASSSGGFEVEQYF. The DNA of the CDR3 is TGTGCCAGCAGTTCAGGGGGTTTCGAGGTCGAGCAGTACTTC.